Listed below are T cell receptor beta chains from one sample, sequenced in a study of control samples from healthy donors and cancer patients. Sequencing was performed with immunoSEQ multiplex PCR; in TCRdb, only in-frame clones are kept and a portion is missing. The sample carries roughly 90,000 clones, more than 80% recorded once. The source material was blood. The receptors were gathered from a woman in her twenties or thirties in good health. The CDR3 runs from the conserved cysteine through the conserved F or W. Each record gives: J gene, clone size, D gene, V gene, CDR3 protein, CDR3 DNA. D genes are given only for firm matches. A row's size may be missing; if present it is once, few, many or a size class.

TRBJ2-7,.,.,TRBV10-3,CAISASGEAEQYF,TGTGCCATCAGTGCGTCGGGGGAGGCCGAGCAGTACTTC
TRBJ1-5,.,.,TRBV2,CASRPYLGDQPQHF,TGTGCCAGCAGACCTTACTTAGGTGATCAGCCCCAGCATTTT
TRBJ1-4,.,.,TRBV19,CASSGPHSGEKLFF,TGTGCCAGTAGCGGCCCTCACTCAGGGGAAAAACTGTTTTTT
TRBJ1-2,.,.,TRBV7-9,CASSREGRGYTF,TGTGCCAGCAGCCGGGAGGGGAGGGGCTACACCTTC
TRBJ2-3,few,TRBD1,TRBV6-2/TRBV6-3,CASSSGQDTDTQYF,TGTGCCAGCAGTTCCGGACAGGACACAGATACGCAGTATTTT
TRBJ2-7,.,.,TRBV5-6,CASSNEGPYEQYF,TGTGCCAGCAGCAACGAGGGCCCCTACGAGCAGTACTTC
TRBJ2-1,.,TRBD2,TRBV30,CAWETSGAYNEQFF,TGTGCCTGGGAGACTAGCGGGGCATACAATGAGCAGTTCTTC
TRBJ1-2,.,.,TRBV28,CASSNRFYYGYTF,TGTGCCAGCAGTAACAGGTTCTACTATGGCTACACCTTC
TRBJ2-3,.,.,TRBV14,CASSPGAPDPNTQYF,TGTGCCAGCAGTCCCGGGGCGCCTGACCCCAATACGCAGTATTTT
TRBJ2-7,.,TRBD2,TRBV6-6,CASSRLSGRPAYEQYF,TGTGCCAGCAGTCGTCTAAGCGGGAGGCCAGCCTACGAGCAGTACTTC
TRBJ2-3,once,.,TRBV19,CASSIWGADTQYF,TGTGCCAGTAGTATTTGGGGGGCAGATACGCAGTATTTT
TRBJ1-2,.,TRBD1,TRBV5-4,CASSLWDRGGGGYTF,TGTGCCAGCAGCTTGTGGGACAGGGGGGGAGGTGGCTACACCTTC
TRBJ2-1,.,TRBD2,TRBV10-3,CAISPSGLANEQFF,TGTGCCATCAGCCCTAGCGGGCTAGCTAATGAGCAGTTCTTC
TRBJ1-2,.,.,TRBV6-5,CASNVQGLYGYTF,TGTGCCAGCAACGTACAGGGCCTCTATGGCTACACCTTC
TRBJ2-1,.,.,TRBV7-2,CASSFGLTLVGEQFF,TGTGCCAGCAGCTTCGGACTTACCCTCGTAGGGGAGCAGTTCTTC
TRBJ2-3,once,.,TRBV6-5,CASSWPLGSTDTQYF,TGTGCCAGCAGTTGGCCCTTGGGTAGCACAGATACGCAGTATTTT